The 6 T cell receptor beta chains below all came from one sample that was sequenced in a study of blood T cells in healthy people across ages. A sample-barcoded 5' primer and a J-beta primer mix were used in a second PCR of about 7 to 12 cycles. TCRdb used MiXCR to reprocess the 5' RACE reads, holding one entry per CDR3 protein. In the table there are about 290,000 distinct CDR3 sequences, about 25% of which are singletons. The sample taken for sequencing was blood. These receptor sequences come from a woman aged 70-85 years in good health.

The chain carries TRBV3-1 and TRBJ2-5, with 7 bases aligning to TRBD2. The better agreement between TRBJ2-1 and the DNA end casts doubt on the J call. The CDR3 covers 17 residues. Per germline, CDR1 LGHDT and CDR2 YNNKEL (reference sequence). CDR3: CASSHRRAAGALNEQFF. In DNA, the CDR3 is TGTGCCAGCAGCCACCGAAGGGCGGCGGGAGCTTTGAATGAGCAGTTCTTC.

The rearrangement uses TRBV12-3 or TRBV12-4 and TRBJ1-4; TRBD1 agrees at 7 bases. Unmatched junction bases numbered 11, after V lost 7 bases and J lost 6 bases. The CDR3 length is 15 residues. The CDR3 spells CASNEGRQGYEKLFF. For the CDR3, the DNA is TGTGCCAGCAACGAAGGCAGACAGGGATATGAAAAACTGTTTTTT.

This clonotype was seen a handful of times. The CDR3 DNA reads as TGTGCCAGCAGCCTCAGGACTAGCGGGAGTAAAGAGACCCAGTACTTC. Amino acids: CASSLRTSGSKETQYF. The rearrangement joins TRBV7-2 to TRBJ2-5, with TRBD2 matching over 13 bases. This CDR3 region has 16 residues. The junction had 6 bases not matched to a gene; V was cut back by 5 bases and J by 3 bases. The germline V gene encodes CDR1 SGHTA and CDR2 FQGNSA.

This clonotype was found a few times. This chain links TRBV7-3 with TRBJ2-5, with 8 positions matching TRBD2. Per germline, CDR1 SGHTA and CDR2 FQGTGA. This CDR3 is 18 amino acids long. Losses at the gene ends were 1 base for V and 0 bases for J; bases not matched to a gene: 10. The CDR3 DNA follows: TGTGCCAGCAGCTTAATTCATACGGGAGGGGCGGACCAAGAGACCCAGTACTTC. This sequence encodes CASSLIHTGGADQETQYF.

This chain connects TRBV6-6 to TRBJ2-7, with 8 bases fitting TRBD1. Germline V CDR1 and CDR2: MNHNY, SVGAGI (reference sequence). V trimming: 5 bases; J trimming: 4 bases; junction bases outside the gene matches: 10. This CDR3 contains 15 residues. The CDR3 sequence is CASSSHGTGHYEQYF. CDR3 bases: TGTGCCAGCAGTAGCCACGGGACAGGCCATTACGAGCAGTACTTC.

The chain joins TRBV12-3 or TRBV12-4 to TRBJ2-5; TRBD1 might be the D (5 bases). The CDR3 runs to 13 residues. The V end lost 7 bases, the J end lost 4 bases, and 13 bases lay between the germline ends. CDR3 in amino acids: CASTYSGRETQYF. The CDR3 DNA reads TGTGCCAGCACCTATTCAGGGCGAGAGACCCAGTACTTC.